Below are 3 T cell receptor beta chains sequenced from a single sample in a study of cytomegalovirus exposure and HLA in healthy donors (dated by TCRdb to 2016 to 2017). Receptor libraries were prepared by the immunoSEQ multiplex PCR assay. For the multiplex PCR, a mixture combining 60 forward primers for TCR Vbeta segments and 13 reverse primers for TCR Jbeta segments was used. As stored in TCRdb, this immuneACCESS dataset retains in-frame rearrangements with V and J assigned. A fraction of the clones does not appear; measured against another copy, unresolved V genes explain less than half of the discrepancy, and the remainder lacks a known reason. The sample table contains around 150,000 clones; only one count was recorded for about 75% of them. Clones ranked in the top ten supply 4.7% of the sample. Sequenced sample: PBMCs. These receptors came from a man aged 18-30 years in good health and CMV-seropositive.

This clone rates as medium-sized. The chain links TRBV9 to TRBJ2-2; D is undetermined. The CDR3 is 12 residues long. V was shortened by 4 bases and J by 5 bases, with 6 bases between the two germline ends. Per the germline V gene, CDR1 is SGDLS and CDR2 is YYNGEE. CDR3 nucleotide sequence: TGTGCCAGCAGCTCGCGTACCGGGGAGCTGTTTTTT. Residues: CASSSRTGELFF.

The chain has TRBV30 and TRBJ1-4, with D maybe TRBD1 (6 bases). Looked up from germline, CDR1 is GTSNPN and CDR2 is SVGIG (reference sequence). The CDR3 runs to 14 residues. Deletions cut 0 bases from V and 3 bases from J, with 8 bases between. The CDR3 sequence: CAWSVGGPNEKLFF. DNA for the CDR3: TGTGCCTGGAGTGTAGGGGGTCCTAATGAAAAACTGTTTTTT.

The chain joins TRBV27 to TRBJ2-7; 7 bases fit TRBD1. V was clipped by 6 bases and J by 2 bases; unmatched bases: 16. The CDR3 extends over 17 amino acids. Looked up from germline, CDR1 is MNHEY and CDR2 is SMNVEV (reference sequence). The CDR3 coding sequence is TGTGCCAGCAGGGCTCACCAAGACAGGGCTGGGGCCTACGAGCAGTACGTC. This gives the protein CASRAHQDRAGAYEQYV.